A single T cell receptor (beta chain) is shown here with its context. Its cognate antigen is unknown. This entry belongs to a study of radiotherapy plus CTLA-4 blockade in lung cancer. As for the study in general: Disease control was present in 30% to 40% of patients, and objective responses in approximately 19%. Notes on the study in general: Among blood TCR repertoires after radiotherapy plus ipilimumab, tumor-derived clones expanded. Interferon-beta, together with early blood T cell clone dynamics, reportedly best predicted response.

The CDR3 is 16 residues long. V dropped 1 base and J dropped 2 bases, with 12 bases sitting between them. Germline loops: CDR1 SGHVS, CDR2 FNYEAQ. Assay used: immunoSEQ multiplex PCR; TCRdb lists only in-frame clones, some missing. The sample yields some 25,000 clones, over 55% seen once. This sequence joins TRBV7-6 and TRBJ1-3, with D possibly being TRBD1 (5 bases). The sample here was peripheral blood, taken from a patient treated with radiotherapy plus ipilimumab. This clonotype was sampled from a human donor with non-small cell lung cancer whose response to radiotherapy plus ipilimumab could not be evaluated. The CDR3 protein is CASSLVGGVAGNTIYF. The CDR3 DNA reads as TGTGCCAGCAGCTTAGTTGGAGGGGTGGCTGGAAACACCATATATTTT.